This T cell receptor (beta chain) derives from a study of beta chain features in type 1 diabetes. General observations from the study: Reduced insertions and increased deletions marked VDJ junctions in type 1 diabetes patients. There was a moderate but significant shortening of TCRB CDR3s in all four CD4+ subsets of Type 1 diabetes patients.

This clone was observed a handful of times. The target antigen is unknown. Reverse transcribing all isolated RNA meant expressed TCRB transcripts were sequenced. Data came from immunoSEQ multiplex PCR; TCRdb stores just in-frame clones and leaves some out. Here the sample spans about 160,000 clones, less than 9.5% being singletons. Isolation of CD4+ naive, central memory, regulatory and stem cell-like memory cells was achieved by sorting via CD45RO/CCR7/CD25/CD127/CD95/CD27. The sequenced material came from central memory CD4+ T cells from blood. This TCR came from a woman in her forties with type 1 diabetes.

CDR3 nucleotide sequence: TGCAGCGTTATGCCCGACAGCAACAACGAGCAGTACTTC. This translates into CSVMPDSNNEQYF. The chain couples TRBV29-1 to TRBJ2-7; perhaps TRBD1 as D (5 bases). Germline V gives CDR1 SQVTM, CDR2 ANQGSEA. The V end was cut by 5 bases, the J end by 5 bases, with 16 bases between. The length of the CDR3 is 13 residues.